This passage covers 8 T cell receptor beta chains from one sample sequenced in a study of cytotoxic CD8 clonotypes in ibrutinib-treated CLL. Some clones are missing from TCRdb's copy, which holds only in-frame ones; the method was immunoSEQ multiplex PCR. The table shows more than 110,000 clones, with approximately 89% occurring only once. The sample consisted of PBMCs, taken after 12 months of ibrutinib treatment. The receptors were gathered from a human donor with chronic lymphocytic leukemia.

The CDR3 spells CASSFRKENTEAFF. In nucleotides, the CDR3 is TGTGCCAGCAGCTTTAGGAAGGAGAACACTGAAGCTTTCTTT. The gene calls are TRBV7-9 and TRBJ1-1; D ambiguous. V was trimmed by 3 bases and J by 1 base, leaving 9 bases between them. Germline assignment: CDR1 SEHNR and CDR2 FQNEAQ (reference sequence). This CDR3 has 14 residues.

This chain links TRBV7-2 with TRBJ2-1; no definite D call. Trimming shortened V by 5 bases and J by 5 bases, and 16 bases separated the two germline ends. Germline V gene sequence: CDR1 SGHTA, CDR2 FQGNSA. This CDR3 is built from 15 residues. CDR3 in amino acids: CASSPISNGDNEQFF. CDR3 nucleotide sequence: TGTGCCAGCAGCCCTATCTCCAATGGTGACAATGAGCAGTTCTTC.

The CDR3 spells CASSPSGDQPQHF. The CDR3, as DNA: TGTGCCAGCAGCCCCTCTGGGGATCAGCCCCAGCATTTT. The gene calls are TRBV11-2 and TRBJ1-5; no firm D call. Germline CDR1 is SGHAT and CDR2 is FQNNGV. With 5 bases removed from V and 5 bases from J, the gap between germline ends came to 10 bases. The CDR3 totals 13 residues. Full variable domain (remainder filled in from reference TRBV11-2 and TRBJ1-5): EAGVAQSPRYKIIEKRQSVAFWCNPISGHATLYWYQQILGQGPKLLIQFQNNGVVDDSQLPKDRFSAERLKGVDSTLKIQPAKLEDSAVYLCASSPSGDQPQHFGDGTRLSIL.

The chain carries TRBV6-5 and TRBJ2-1; D is undetermined. V was pared by 3 bases and J by 0 bases, with 9 bases between. The germline gives CDR1 MNHEY, CDR2 SVGAGI. This CDR3 has 15 residues. CDR3 sequence (DNA): TGTGCCAGCAGTTATTACCGGAGCTCCTACAATGAGCAGTTCTTC. Translated, it gives CASSYYRSSYNEQFF.

The gene calls are TRBV9 and TRBJ2-7; 12 bases agree with TRBD1. Per germline, CDR1 SGDLS and CDR2 YYNGEE. V was pared by 0 bases and J by 2 bases, with 6 bases of the junction left unmatched. The CDR3 covers 17 residues. DNA of the CDR3: TGTGCCAGCAGCGTAGCATTGGGGACAGGGGGCCCCTACGAGCAGTACTTC. Protein sequence: CASSVALGTGGPYEQYF.

The chain couples TRBV5-1 to TRBJ1-3; 10 bases align to TRBD1. The J segment lost 4 bases and the V segment lost 3 bases, leaving 4 bases of the junction unmatched. Germline V gene data show CDR1 as SGHRS and CDR2 as YFSETQ. CDR3 length equals 15 residues. CDR3 coding DNA: TGCGCCAGCAGCTCCGGGACAGGGGTCGGAAACACCATATATTTT. Amino acid sequence: CASSSGTGVGNTIYF.

As regards this clone: At one boundary the junction diverges from the germline segment, which might be a read error. V usage is TRBV7-7 and J usage is TRBJ2-5, with 9 bases lining up with TRBD1. The CDR3 spans 16 residues. CDR1 SSHAT and CDR2 FNYEAQ come from the germline V gene (reference sequence). This CDR3 reads CASSLDGGQGRETQYF. In DNA, the CDR3 is TGTGCTAGCAGCTTAGATGGGGGACAGGGCAGGGAGACCCAGTACTTC.

The V gene is TRBV7-9, the J gene TRBJ2-7; TRBD2 is a possible D gene (5 bases). With 3 bases removed from V and 4 bases from J, the gap between germline ends came to 13 bases. This CDR3 spans 14 amino acids. Germline V lookup: CDR1 SEHNR, CDR2 FQNEAQ (reference sequence). The CDR3 loop reads CASSLSGGGYEQYF. The DNA of the CDR3 is TGTGCCAGCAGCTTGAGCGGAGGCGGGTACGAGCAGTACTTC.